Listed here are 8 T cell receptor beta chains from one sample, sequenced in a study of T cells in Graves' hyperthyroidism and ophthalmopathy. Amplification of TCR beta CDR3 regions used RNA as the template. The study used the HTBI primer set for a first-round RT-PCR of the TCR CDR3. TCRdb re-called the multiplex PCR reads with MiXCR, one entry per CDR3 protein. The sample comprises a few hundred thousand distinct CDR3 sequences, less than 15% of which are singletons, and roughly 13% rests with the top ten. Sequencing was done on a sample of blood. These receptor sequences come from a woman aged 40 to 50 with Graves' hyperthyroidism that later progressed to Graves' ophthalmopathy.

Many counts were recorded for this clonotype. This chain connects TRBV12-3 or TRBV12-4 to TRBJ1-2; TRBD1 might be the D (6 bases). V lost 6 bases to trimming and J lost 7 bases, with 18 bases between them. The CDR3 runs 14 residues. This CDR3 reads CASRPTGSGSGYTF. CDR3 DNA sequence: TGTGCCAGCAGACCTACAGGGTCCGGGAGTGGCTACACCTTC.

This clonotype was seen ten or more times. The chain employs TRBV11-3 and TRBJ2-7, with 8 bases identical to TRBD2. Germline loops: CDR1 SGHNT, CDR2 YENEEA. The CDR3 spans 14 residues. After removal of 5 bases from V and 4 bases from J, the junction contained 7 bases not matched to a gene. The CDR3 sequence is CASSHSGSTYEQYF. The CDR3 DNA follows: TGTGCCAGCAGCCACAGCGGGAGCACTTACGAGCAGTACTTC.

There are a few counts of this clonotype. V and J are TRBV20-1 and TRBJ2-1; D possibly corresponds to TRBD2 (6 bases). Trimming stripped 6 bases from V and 12 bases from J, with 21 bases between. The CDR3 sequence is 13 residues long. The germline V gene has CDR1 DFQATT and CDR2 SNEGSKA (reference sequence). The DNA for the CDR3 is TGCAGTGCCCCGGGACTGGTTACCGCTGTGCAGTTCTTC. This encodes CSAPGLVTAVQFF.

This clonotype was recorded at least ten times. This sequence joins TRBV6-1 and TRBJ2-7; a weak D match, TRBD2 (6 bases). This CDR3 comprises 13 residues. Trimming cost V 8 bases and J 3 bases, with 14 bases left between them. Germline CDR1 is MNHNS and CDR2 is SASEGT. CDR3: CASSTRGNYEQYF. CDR3 nucleotides: TGTGCCAGCTCGACTAGAGGGAACTACGAGCAGTACTTC.

This clonotype was counted between two and nine times. The CDR3 nucleotides are TGTGCCAGTAGTATAGCATACAGGACCCGGGCGGAGACCCAGTACTTC. Translated, it gives CASSIAYRTRAETQYF. The genes are TRBV19 and TRBJ2-5; D is perhaps TRBD1 (5 bases). This CDR3 has 16 amino acids. Trimming cost V 1 base and J 5 bases, with 17 bases left between them. Germline V lookup: CDR1 LNHDA, CDR2 SQIVND (reference sequence).

This clonotype has ten or more counts. V and J are TRBV28 and TRBJ2-2; D gene ambiguous. The CDR3 spans 15 residues. Germline CDR1 MDHEN, CDR2 SYDVKM. V was trimmed by 7 bases and J by 4 bases, leaving 16 bases between them. The CDR3 region is CASTQEPVSTGELFF. CDR3 bases: TGTGCCAGCACCCAGGAGCCGGTCAGCACCGGGGAGCTGTTTTTT.

The chain couples TRBV18 to TRBJ1-4, with a tentative D call TRBD1 (6 bases). With 6 bases removed from V and 3 bases from J, the gap between germline ends came to 14 bases. This CDR3 spans 15 amino acids. Germline loops: CDR1 KGHSH, CDR2 LQKENI. The CDR3 DNA follows: TGTGCCAGCTCTCCAGACAGGACGGCTAATGAAAAACTGTTTTTT. Residues: CASSPDRTANEKLFF.

The chain links TRBV4-1 to TRBJ2-7, with 15 bases identical to TRBD2. Germline V gives CDR1 MGHRA, CDR2 YSYEKL. The CDR3 totals 20 residues. V was clipped by 4 bases and J by 0 bases; unmatched bases: 13. The CDR3 is CASSRRIKGLAGGTSYEQYF. CDR3 DNA: TGCGCCAGCAGCCGAAGGATAAAGGGACTAGCGGGAGGAACCTCCTACGAGCAGTACTTC.